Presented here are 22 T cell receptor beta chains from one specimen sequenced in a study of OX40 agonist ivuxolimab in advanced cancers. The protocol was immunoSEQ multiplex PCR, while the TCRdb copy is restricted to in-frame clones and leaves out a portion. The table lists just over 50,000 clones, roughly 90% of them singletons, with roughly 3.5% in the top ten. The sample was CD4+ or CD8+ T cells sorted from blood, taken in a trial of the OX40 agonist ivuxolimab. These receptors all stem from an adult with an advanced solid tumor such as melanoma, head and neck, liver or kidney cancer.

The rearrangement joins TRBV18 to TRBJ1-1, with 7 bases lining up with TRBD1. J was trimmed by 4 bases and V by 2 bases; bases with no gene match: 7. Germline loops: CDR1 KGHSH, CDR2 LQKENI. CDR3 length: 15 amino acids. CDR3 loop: CASSPTTGAFTEAFF. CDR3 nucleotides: TGTGCCAGCTCACCAACAACAGGGGCCTTCACTGAAGCTTTCTTT.

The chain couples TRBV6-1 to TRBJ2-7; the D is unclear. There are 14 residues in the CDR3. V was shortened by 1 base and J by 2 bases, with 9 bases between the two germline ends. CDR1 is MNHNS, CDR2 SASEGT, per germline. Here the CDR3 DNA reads TGTGCCAGCAGTGAAGAAGTCGGGCCCTACGAGCAGTACTTC. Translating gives CASSEEVGPYEQYF.

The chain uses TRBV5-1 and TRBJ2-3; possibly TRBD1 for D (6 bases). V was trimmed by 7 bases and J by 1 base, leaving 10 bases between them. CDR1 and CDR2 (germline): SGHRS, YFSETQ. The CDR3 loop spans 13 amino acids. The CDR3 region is CASFHRGTDTQYF. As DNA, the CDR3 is TGCGCCAGCTTTCACAGGGGCACAGATACGCAGTATTTT.

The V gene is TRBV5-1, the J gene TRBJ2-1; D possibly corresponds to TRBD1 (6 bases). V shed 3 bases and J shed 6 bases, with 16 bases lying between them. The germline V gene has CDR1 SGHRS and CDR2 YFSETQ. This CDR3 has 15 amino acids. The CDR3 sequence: CASSSGDRVSNEQFF. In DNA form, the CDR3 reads TGCGCCAGCAGCTCAGGGGATCGGGTCTCCAATGAGCAGTTCTTC.

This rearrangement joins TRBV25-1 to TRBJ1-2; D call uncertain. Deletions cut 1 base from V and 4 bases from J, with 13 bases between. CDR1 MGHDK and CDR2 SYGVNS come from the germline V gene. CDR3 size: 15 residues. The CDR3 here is CASSESGLRGYGYTF. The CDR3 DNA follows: TGTGCCAGCAGTGAATCAGGTCTTCGGGGCTATGGCTACACCTTC.

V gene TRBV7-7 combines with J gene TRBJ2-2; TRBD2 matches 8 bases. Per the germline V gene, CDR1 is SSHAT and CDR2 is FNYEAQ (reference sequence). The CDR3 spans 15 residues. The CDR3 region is CATYGGARNTGELFF. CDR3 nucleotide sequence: TGTGCTACCTACGGGGGGGCCCGGAACACCGGGGAGCTGTTTTTT.

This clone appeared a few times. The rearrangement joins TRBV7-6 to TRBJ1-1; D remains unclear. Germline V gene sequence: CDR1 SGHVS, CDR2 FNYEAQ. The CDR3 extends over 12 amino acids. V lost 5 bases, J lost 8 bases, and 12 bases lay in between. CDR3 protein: CASSPRGLEAFF. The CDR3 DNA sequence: TGTGCCAGCAGCCCACGTGGACTCGAAGCTTTCTTT.

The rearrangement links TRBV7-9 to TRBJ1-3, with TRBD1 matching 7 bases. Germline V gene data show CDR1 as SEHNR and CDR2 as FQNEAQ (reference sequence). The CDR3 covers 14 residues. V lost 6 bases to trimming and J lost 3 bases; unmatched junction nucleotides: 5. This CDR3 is CASRRQGGGNTIYF. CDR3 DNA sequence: TGTGCCAGCAGACGACAGGGAGGTGGAAACACCATATATTTT.

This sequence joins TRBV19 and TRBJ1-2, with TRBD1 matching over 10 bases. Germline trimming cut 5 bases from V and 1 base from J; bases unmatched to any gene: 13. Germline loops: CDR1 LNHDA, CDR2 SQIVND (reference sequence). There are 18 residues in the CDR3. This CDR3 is CASSDRWTGGPNNYGYTF. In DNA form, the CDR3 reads TGTGCCAGTAGTGACCGGTGGACAGGGGGACCTAATAACTATGGCTACACCTTC. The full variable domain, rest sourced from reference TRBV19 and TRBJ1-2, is DGGITQSPKYLFRKEGQNVTLSCEQNLNHDAMYWYRQDPGQGLRLIYYSQIVNDFQKGDIAEGYSVSREKKESFPLTVTSAQKNPTAFYLCASSDRWTGGPNNYGYTFGSGTRLTVV.

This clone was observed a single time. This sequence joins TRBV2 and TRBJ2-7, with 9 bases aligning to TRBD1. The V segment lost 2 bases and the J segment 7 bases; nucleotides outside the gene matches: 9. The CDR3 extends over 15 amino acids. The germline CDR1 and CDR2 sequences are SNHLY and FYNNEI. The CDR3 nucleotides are TGTGCCAGCAGTGAAACGATACAGGGGGCTGGTGAGCAGTACTTC. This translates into CASSETIQGAGEQYF. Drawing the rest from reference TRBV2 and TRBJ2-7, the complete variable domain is EPEVTQTPSHQVTQMGQEVILRCVPISNHLYFYWYRQILGQKVEFLVSFYNNEISEKSEIFDDQFSVERPDGSNFTLKIRSTKLEDSAMYFCASSETIQGAGEQYFGPGTRLTVT.

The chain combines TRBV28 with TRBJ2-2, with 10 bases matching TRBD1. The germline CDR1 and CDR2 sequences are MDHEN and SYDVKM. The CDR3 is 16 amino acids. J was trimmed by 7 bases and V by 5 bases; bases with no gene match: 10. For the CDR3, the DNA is TGTGCCAGCAGTCCAGGACAGGGGGAGGTGGACGGGGAGCTGTTTTTT. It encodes CASSPGQGEVDGELFF.

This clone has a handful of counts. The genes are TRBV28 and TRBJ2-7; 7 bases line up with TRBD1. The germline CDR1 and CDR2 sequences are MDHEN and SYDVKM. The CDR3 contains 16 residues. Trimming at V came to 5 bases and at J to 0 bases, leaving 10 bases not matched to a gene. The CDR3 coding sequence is TGTGCCAGCAGTCCCCTCTTAGGGGGCGGCTCCTACGAGCAGTACTTC. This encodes CASSPLLGGGSYEQYF.

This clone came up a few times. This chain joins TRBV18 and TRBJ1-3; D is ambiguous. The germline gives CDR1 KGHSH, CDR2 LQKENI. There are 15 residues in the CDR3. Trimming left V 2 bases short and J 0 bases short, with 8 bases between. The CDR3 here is CASSPTVNSGNTIYF. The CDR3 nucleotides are TGTGCCAGCTCACCAACGGTAAACTCTGGAAACACCATATATTTT.

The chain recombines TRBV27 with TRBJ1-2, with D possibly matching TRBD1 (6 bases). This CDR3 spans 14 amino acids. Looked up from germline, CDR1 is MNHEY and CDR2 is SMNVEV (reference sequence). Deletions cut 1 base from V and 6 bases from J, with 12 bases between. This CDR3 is CASSLLGTTDGYTF. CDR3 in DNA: TGTGCCAGCAGTTTATTAGGGACAACGGATGGCTACACCTTC.

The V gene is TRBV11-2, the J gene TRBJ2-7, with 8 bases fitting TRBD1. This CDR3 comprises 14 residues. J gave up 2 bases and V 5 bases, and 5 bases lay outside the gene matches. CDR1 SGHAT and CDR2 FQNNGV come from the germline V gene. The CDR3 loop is CASSTRTGTYEQYF. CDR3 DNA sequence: TGTGCCAGCAGCACCCGGACAGGGACCTACGAGCAGTACTTC.

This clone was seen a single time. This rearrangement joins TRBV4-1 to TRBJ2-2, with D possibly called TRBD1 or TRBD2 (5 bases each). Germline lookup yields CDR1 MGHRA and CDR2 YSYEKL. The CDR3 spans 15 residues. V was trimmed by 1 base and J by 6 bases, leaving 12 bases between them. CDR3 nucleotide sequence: TGCGCCAGCAGCCAAGCCGGGACCACTGCCGGGGAGCTGTTTTTT. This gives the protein CASSQAGTTAGELFF.

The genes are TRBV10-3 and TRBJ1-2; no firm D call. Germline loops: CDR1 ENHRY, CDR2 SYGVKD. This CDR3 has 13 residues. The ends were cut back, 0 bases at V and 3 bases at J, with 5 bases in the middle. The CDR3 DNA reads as TGTGCCATCAGTGAGTCGTCCGACTATGGCTACACCTTC. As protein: CAISESSDYGYTF.

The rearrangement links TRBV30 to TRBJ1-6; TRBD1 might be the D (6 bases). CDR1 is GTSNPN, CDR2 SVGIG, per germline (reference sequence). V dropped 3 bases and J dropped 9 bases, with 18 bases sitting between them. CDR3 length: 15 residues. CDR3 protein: CAWSGTGGIVSPLHF. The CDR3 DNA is TGTGCCTGGAGCGGCACCGGGGGCATCGTTTCACCCCTCCACTTT.

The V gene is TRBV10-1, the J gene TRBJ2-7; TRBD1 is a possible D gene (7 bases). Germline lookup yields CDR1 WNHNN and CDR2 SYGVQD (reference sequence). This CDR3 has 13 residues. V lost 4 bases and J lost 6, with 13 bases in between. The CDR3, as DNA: TGCGCCAGCAGTGGCAGGGGGGACAGCGAGCAGTACTTC. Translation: CASSGRGDSEQYF.

CDR3 region: CASSLPPPGHTQYF. The CDR3 region has the DNA TGTGCCAGTAGTCTACCCCCCCCCGGGCACACGCAGTATTTT. The chain is built from TRBV19 and TRBJ2-3; the D is unclear. CDR3 length equals 14 residues. Trimming cost V 5 bases and J 9 bases, with 18 bases left between them. The germline V gene has CDR1 LNHDA and CDR2 SQIVND (reference sequence).

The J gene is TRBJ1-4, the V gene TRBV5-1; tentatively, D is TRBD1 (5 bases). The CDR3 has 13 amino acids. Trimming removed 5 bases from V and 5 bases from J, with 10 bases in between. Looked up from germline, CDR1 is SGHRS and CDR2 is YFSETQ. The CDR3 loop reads CASRQRGNEKLFF. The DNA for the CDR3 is TGCGCCAGCAGGCAGAGGGGAAATGAAAAACTGTTTTTT.

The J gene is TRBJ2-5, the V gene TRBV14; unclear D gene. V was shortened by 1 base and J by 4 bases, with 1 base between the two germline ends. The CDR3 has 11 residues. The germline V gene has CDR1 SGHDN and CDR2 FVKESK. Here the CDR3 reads CASSQVETQYF. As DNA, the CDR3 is TGTGCCAGCAGCCAAGTAGAGACCCAGTACTTC.